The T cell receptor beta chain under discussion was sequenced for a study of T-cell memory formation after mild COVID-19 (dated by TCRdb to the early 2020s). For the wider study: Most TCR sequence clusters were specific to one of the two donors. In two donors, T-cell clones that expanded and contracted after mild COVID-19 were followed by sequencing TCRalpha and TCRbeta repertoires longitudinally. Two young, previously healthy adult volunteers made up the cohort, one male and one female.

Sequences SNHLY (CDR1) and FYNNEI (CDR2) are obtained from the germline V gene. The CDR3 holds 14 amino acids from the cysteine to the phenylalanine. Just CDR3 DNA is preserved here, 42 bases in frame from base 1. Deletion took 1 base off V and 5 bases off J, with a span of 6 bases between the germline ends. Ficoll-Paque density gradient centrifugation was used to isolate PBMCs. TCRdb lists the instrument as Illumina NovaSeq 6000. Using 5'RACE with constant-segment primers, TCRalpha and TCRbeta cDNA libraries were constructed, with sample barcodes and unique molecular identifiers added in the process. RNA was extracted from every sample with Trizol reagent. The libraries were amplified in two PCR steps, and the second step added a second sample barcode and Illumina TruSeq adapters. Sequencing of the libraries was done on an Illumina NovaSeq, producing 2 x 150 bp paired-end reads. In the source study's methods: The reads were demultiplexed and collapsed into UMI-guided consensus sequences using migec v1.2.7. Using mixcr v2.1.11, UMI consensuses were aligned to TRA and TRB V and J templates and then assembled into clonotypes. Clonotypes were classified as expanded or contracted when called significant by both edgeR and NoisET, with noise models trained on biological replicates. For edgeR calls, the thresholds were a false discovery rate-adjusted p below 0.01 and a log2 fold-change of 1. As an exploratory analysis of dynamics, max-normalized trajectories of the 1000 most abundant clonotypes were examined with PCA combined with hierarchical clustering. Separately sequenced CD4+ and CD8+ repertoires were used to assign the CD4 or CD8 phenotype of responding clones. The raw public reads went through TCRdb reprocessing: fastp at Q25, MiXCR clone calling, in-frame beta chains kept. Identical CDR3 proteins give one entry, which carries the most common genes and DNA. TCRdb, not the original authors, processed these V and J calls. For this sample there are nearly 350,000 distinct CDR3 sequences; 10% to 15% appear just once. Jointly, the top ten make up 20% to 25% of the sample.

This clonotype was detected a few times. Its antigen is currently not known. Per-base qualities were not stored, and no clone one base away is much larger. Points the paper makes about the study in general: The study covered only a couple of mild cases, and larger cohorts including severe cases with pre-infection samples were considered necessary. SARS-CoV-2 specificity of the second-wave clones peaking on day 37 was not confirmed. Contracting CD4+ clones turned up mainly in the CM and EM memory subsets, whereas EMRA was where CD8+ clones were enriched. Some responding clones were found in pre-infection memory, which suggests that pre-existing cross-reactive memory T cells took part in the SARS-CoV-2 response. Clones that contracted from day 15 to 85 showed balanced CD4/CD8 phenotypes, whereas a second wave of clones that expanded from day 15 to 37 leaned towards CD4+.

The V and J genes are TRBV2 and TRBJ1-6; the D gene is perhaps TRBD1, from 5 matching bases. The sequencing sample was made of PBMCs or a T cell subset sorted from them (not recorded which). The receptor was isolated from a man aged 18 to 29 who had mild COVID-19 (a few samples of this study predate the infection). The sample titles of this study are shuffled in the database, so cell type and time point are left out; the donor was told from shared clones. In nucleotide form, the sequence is TGTGCCAGCAGTGAAGTAGGGGATAATTCACCCCTCCACTTT. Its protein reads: CASSEVGDNSPLHF. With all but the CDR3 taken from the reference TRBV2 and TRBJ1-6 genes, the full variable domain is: EPEVTQTPSHQVTQMGQEVILRCVPISNHLYFYWYRQILGQKVEFLVSFYNNEISEKSEIFDDQFSVERPDGSNFTLKIRSTKLEDSAMYFCASSEVGDNSPLHFGNGTRLTVT.